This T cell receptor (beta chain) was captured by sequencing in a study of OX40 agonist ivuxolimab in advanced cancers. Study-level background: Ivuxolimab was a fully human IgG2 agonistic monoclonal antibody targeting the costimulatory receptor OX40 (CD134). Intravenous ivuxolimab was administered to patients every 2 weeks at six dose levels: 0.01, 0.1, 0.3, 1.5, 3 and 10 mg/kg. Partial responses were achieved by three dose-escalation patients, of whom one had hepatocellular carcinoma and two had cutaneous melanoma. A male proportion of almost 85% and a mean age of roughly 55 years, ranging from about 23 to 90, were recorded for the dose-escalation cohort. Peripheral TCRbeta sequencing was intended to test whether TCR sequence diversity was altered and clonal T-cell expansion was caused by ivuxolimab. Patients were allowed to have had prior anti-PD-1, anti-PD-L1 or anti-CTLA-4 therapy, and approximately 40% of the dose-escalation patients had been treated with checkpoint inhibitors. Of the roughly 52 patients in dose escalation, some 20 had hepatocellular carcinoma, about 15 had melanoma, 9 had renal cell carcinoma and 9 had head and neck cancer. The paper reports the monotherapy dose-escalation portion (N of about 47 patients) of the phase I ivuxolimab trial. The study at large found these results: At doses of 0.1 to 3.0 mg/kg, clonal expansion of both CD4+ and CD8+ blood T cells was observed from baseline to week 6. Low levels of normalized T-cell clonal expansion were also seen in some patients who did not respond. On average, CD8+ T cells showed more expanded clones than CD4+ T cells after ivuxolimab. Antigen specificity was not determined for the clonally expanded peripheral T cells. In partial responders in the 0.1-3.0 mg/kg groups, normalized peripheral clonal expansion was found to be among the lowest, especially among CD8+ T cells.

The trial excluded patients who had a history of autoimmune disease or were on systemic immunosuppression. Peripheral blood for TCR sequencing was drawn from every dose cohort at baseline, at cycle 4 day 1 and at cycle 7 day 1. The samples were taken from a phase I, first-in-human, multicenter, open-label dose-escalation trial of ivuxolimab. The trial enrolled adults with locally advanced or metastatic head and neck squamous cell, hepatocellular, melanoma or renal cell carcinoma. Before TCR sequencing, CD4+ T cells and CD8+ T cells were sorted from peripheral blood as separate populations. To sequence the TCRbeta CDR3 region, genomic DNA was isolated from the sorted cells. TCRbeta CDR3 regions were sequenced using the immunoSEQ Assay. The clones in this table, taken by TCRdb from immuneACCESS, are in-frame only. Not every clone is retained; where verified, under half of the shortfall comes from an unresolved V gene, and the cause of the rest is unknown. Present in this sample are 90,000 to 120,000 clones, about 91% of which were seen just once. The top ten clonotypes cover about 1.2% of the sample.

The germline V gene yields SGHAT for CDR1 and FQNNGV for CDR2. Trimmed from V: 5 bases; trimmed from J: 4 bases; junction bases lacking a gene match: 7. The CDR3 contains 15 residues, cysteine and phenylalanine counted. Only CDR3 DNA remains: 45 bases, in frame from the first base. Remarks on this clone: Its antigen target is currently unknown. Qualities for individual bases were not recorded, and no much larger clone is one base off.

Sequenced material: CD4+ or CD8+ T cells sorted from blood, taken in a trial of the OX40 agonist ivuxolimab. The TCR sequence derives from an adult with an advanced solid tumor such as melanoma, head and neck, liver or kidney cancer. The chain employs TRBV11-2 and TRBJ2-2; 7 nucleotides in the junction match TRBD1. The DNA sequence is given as TGTGCCAGCAGCAAACAGGGGAGTTTCACCGGGGAGCTGTTTTTT. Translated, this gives CASSKQGSFTGELFF.